Here is one T cell receptor (beta chain) with its context. These data originate in a study of T cell changes during pregnancy in multiple sclerosis. Trimming left V 1 base short and J 2 bases short, with 14 bases between. This CDR3 spans 15 amino acids. Germline CDR1 and CDR2: SQVTM and ANQGSEA. Measured with immunoSEQ multiplex PCR; TCRdb has only the in-frame clones, and not every one. The sample contains tens of thousands of clones, about 91% of which appear only once. Sequencing was performed on peripheral blood, taken in the first trimester of pregnancy. This sequence joins TRBV29-1 and TRBJ1-2; TRBD1 might be the D (6 bases). The TCR originated in a female donor in good health, enrolled as a control in a pregnancy study. The CDR3 DNA reads TGCAGCGTTGAAGGGGGGGAGGGGGGCAACTATGGCTACACCTTC. The encoded protein is CSVEGGEGGNYGYTF.